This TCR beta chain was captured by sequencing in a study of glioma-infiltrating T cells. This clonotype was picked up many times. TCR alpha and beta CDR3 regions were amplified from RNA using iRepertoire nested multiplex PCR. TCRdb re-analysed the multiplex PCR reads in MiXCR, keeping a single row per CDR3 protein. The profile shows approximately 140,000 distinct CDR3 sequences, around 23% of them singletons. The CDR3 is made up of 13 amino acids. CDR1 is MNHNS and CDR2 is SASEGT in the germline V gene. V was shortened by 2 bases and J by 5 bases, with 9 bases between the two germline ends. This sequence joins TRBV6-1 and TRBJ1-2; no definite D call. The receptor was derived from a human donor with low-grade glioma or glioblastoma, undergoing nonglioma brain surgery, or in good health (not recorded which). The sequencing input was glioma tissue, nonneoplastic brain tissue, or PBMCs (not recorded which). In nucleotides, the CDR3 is TGTGCCAGCAGTGAACAAGGGATTTATGGCTACACCTTC. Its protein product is CASSEQGIYGYTF.